The 15 T cell receptor beta chains below were found in one sample sequenced in a study of identical twins. A single record per CDR3 protein comes from TCRdb applying MiXCR to the 5' RACE reads. The sample yields 1.5 million or so distinct CDR3 sequences, roughly a third seen once. The source material was cord blood. These receptors were obtained from a newborn girl in good health.

The chain has TRBV9 and TRBJ1-4, with 10 nucleotides matching TRBD1. Trimming cost V 0 bases and J 8 bases; bases outside gene matches: 4. The CDR3 has 15 residues. Germline V CDR1 and CDR2: SGDLS, YYNGEE. CDR3 nucleotides: TGTGCCAGCAGCGTAGGGGGACAGGGGCGAGAAAAACTGTTTTTT. This encodes CASSVGGQGREKLFF.

This clonotype showed up many times. The chain is built from TRBV5-1 and TRBJ2-7; D ambiguous. The CDR3 spans 15 residues. Trimming took 0 bases from V and 6 from J, leaving 16 bases between them. Per germline, CDR1 SGHRS and CDR2 YFSETQ. CDR3 in amino acids: CASSLGTVWTFEQYF. The CDR3 bases are TGCGCCAGCAGCTTGGGAACAGTTTGGACGTTCGAGCAGTACTTC.

The chain combines TRBV10-3 with TRBJ2-7; 8 bases fit TRBD2. The germline CDR1 and CDR2 sequences are ENHRY and SYGVKD. The V gene end was trimmed by 8 bases and the J gene end by 7 bases; junction bases not matched to a gene: 16. The CDR3 is 15 amino acids. CDR3 in amino acids: CAIDHQRGSYNEQYF. The DNA for the CDR3 is TGTGCCATCGACCACCAGCGGGGGTCTTACAATGAGCAGTACTTC.

About this clonotype itself: Possible read error: a much larger clone is one base away. V gene TRBV5-1 combines with J gene TRBJ2-1, with 11 bases lining up with TRBD2. The CDR3 spans 18 residues. Germline V lookup: CDR1 SGHRS, CDR2 YFSETQ. Here the CDR3 DNA reads TGCGCCAGCAGCTTGGCTAATAGCGGGAGGGCCCCCTACAATAAGCAGTTCTTC. This sequence encodes CASSLANSGRAPYNKQFF.

This clonotype was observed a few times. A read error may account for a junction end that differs from germline. The J gene is TRBJ2-1, the V gene TRBV7-2; D might be TRBD1 (6 bases). The CDR3 contains 14 residues. Germline assignment: CDR1 SGHTA and CDR2 FQGNSA. The CDR3 here is CAISLGYRANEQFF. CDR3 nucleotides: TGTGCCATCAGCTTAGGATACAGGGCCAATGAGCAGTTCTTC. The variable domain in full, with the rest retrieved from reference TRBV7-2 and TRBJ2-1, is GAGVSQSPSNKVTEKGKDVELRCDPISGHTALYWYRQSLGQGLEFLIYFQGNSAPDKSGLPSDRFSAERTGGSVSTLTIQRTQQEDSAVYLCAISLGYRANEQFFGPGTRLTVL.

On this clonotype itself: A much larger clonotype is one base distant, so this may be a read error. The chain combines TRBV29-1 with TRBJ2-3, with unresolved D. This CDR3 has 16 residues. V was shortened by 7 bases and J by 0 bases, with 20 bases between the two germline ends. Germline CDR1 SQVTM, CDR2 ANQGSEA. The CDR3 loop reads CSAPGRLRPSTDTQYF. The CDR3 coding sequence is TGCAGCGCCCCAGGAAGACTGAGGCCTAGCACAGATACGCAGTATTTT.

The V gene is TRBV3-1, the J gene TRBJ2-5; TRBD2 matches 10 bases. Germline V gene lookup returns CDR1 LGHDT and CDR2 YNNKEL (reference sequence). J gave up 6 bases and V 0 bases, and 7 bases lay outside the gene matches. The CDR3 loop spans 16 amino acids. The CDR3 loop is CASSQEWLAGEQTQYF. The CDR3 coding sequence is TGTGCCAGCAGCCAAGAATGGCTAGCGGGAGAACAGACCCAGTACTTC.

This clonotype was seen a handful of times. This sequence joins TRBV4-2 and TRBJ2-7; 10 bases are shared with TRBD1. The germline CDR1 and CDR2 sequences are LGHNA and YNFKEQ. The CDR3 loop spans 15 amino acids. Trimming at V came to 3 bases and at J to 5 bases, leaving 7 bases not matched to a gene. This CDR3 is CASSQAGTGVNEQYF. In nucleotides, the CDR3 is TGTGCCAGCAGCCAGGCCGGGACAGGGGTAAACGAGCAGTACTTC.

The rearrangement links TRBV12-3 or TRBV12-4 to TRBJ1-1, with D possibly being TRBD1 (5 bases). V was clipped by 6 bases and J by 4 bases, with 21 bases between them. The CDR3 is 16 residues long. The CDR3 reads CASRTRGSLGVTEAFF. The DNA for the CDR3 is TGTGCCAGCAGAACCCGGGGCTCCCTGGGAGTCACTGAAGCTTTCTTT.

The gene calls are TRBV5-1 and TRBJ1-3; D is unresolved. V was clipped by 0 bases and J by 4 bases, with 11 bases between them. CDR1 is SGHRS, CDR2 YFSETQ, per germline. The CDR3 contains 15 residues. The CDR3 spells CASSLEAAAGNTIYF. CDR3 DNA: TGCGCCAGCAGCTTGGAAGCGGCGGCAGGAAACACCATATATTTT.

There are a few counts of this clonotype. This chain links TRBV27 with TRBJ1-4; D is possibly TRBD1 (5 bases). Per the germline V gene, CDR1 is MNHEY and CDR2 is SMNVEV (reference sequence). The CDR3 spans 16 residues. The germline V and J ends were trimmed by 2 bases and 0 bases, with 10 bases remaining between them. CDR3 coding DNA: TGTGCCAGCAGTTTAGTCTGGGGGGCAACTAATGAAAAACTGTTTTTT. Translation gives CASSLVWGATNEKLFF.

This clonotype showed up just once. The rearrangement uses TRBV6-1 and TRBJ2-7; 9 nucleotides match TRBD2. Germline values: CDR1 MNHNS, CDR2 SASEGT. This CDR3 comprises 15 residues. With 4 bases clipped from V and 7 bases from J, the junction kept 11 bases outside the gene matches. This chain's CDR3 is CASSASGGTHSEQYF. CDR3 nucleotide sequence: TGTGCCAGCAGTGCAAGCGGGGGGACCCACAGTGAGCAGTACTTC.

V is TRBV27 and J is TRBJ2-3, with D perhaps given as TRBD1 or TRBD2 (6 bases each). The CDR3 is 15 amino acids. Trimming left V 7 bases short and J 2 bases short, with 16 bases between. Germline V gene lookup returns CDR1 MNHEY and CDR2 SMNVEV (reference sequence). This CDR3 reads CASKPGADLTDTQYF. The CDR3 nucleotides are TGTGCCAGCAAGCCGGGGGCCGACCTCACAGATACGCAGTATTTT.

Details on this clonotype: One end of the junction does not line up with germline, which may come from a read error. The V gene is TRBV6-2 or TRBV6-3, the J gene TRBJ2-2, with D perhaps assigned TRBD1 or TRBD2 (5 bases each). CDR1 is MNHEY, CDR2 SVGEGT, per germline. This CDR3 is built from 15 residues. The CDR3 loop reads CASSYGRVDTGELFF. The DNA for the CDR3 is TGTGCCAGCAGTTACGGCAGGGTCGACACCGGGGAGCTCTTTTTT.

This clonotype was seen at least ten times. V is TRBV2 and J is TRBJ2-3; D is possibly TRBD1 (6 bases). Germline loops: CDR1 SNHLY, CDR2 FYNNEI. V was pared by 7 bases and J by 1 base, with 9 bases between. There are 13 residues in the CDR3. The CDR3 nucleotides read TGTGCCAGCATAGCAGGGGGCACAGATACGCAGTATTTT. Translation: CASIAGGTDTQYF.